A single sample gave rise to the 20 T cell receptor beta chains below, sequenced in a study of vaccination and CD4 T cells after COVID-19. Their antigen targets remain unknown. Sequenced with the Oncomine TCR Beta short-read assay was DNA taken from cultured CD4+ T cells. TCRdb reanalysed the PCR reads using MiXCR and keeps one entry per CDR3 protein. There are around 15,000 distinct CDR3 sequences in the sample; around three quarters occur only once, and around a sixth lies in the top ten. Treatment noted: approximately nine-day PBMC culture with coronavirus spike peptide pools or control peptides (ViraFEST assay). Material: CD4+ T cells from blood, cultured in vitro. These TCRs come from a human donor who had recovered from COVID-19.

The V call is TRBV7-9, the J call TRBJ1-1; D is undetermined. The CDR3 has 13 residues. With 1 base removed from V and 3 bases from J, the gap between germline ends came to 6 bases. Germline V gives CDR1 SEHNR, CDR2 FQNEAQ (reference sequence). The CDR3: CASSLGQHTEAFF. For the CDR3, the DNA is TGTGCCAGCAGCTTAGGGCAGCACACTGAAGCTTTCTTT.

The chain combines TRBV2 with TRBJ1-2; TRBD1 aligns across 9 bases. V was clipped by 10 bases and J by 3 bases; unmatched bases: 9. The CDR3 is made up of 14 amino acids. Germline loops: CDR1 SNHLY, CDR2 FYNNEI. The CDR3 region has the DNA TGTGCCAACTTTGCCGGGACAGGGTACTATGGCTACACCTTC. This gives the protein CANFAGTGYYGYTF.

This clonotype was detected a few times. V is TRBV24-1 and J is TRBJ1-1, with D unresolved. The V gene's germline CDR1 is KGHDR and CDR2 SFDVKD. The V end lost 1 base, the J end lost 0 bases, and 2 bases lay between the germline ends. The CDR3 runs to 13 residues. CDR3 amino acids: CATSDLLNTEAFF. The CDR3 nucleotides are TGTGCCACCAGTGATTTATTGAACACTGAAGCTTTCTTT.

The V and J genes are TRBV7-3 and TRBJ2-3, with D perhaps being TRBD1 or TRBD2 (5 bases each). V was clipped by 0 bases and J by 10 bases, with 23 bases between them. Germline V gives CDR1 SGHTA, CDR2 FQGTGA. The CDR3 contains 17 residues. CDR3 in amino acids: CASSLTGTMGPRDPQYF. CDR3 nucleotide sequence: TGTGCCAGCAGCTTAACGGGGACCATGGGGCCTCGGGATCCGCAGTATTTT.

The CDR3 protein is CASSWEGTTEAFF. The CDR3 bases are TGTGCCAGCAGTTGGGAGGGGACCACTGAAGCTTTCTTT. V gene TRBV28 combines with J gene TRBJ1-1, with a possible D match to TRBD1 (5 bases). CDR3 length: 13 amino acids. V was pared by 4 bases and J by 4 bases, with 10 bases between. The germline gives CDR1 MDHEN, CDR2 SYDVKM.

The chain employs TRBV6-1 and TRBJ2-5; 13 bases map to TRBD2. J gave up 5 bases and V 6 bases, and 18 bases lay outside the gene matches. Per the germline V gene, CDR1 is MNHNS and CDR2 is SASEGT. The CDR3 spans 19 residues. The CDR3 nucleotides are TGTGCCAGCAGCTGGCGTTCCGGGACTAGCGGGATTGGGGTTGAGACCCAGTACTTC. Amino acids: CASSWRSGTSGIGVETQYF.

The chain uses TRBV27 and TRBJ2-7; 7 nucleotides agree with TRBD1. V lost 4 bases to trimming and J lost 3 bases; unmatched junction nucleotides: 9. Germline values: CDR1 MNHEY, CDR2 SMNVEV (reference sequence). This CDR3 is 15 amino acids long. This CDR3 reads CASSSSGQASYEQYF. CDR3 DNA: TGTGCCAGCAGTTCATCAGGACAGGCCAGCTACGAGCAGTACTTC.

The chain uses TRBV10-3 and TRBJ1-1, with a possible D match to TRBD1 (5 bases). The CDR3 totals 13 residues. Germline V gene lookup returns CDR1 ENHRY and CDR2 SYGVKD. V was pared by 6 bases and J by 3 bases, with 11 bases between. CDR3 loop: CAIRGGGDTEAFF. The CDR3 DNA reads TGTGCCATCAGGGGCGGAGGGGACACTGAAGCTTTCTTT.

The chain is built from TRBV20-1 and TRBJ2-7; D is undetermined. The CDR3 is 13 amino acids. The ends were cut back, 3 bases at V and 1 base at J, with 10 bases in the middle. The germline V gene encodes CDR1 DFQATT and CDR2 SNEGSKA (reference sequence). CDR3 DNA: TGCAGTGCTAGGGGCTATAAGTCCTACGAGCAGTACTTC. Its protein is CSARGYKSYEQYF.

V gene TRBV6-2 or TRBV6-3 combines with J gene TRBJ2-1, with D possibly TRBD2 on 5 matching bases. This CDR3 has 15 residues. Germline V gene sequence: CDR1 MNHEY, CDR2 SVGEGT. Between the trimmed V and J ends, which lost 8 bases and 2 bases, there was a span of 16 bases. CDR3 sequence: CASQERDPTYNEQFF. CDR3 in DNA: TGTGCCAGCCAGGAGAGGGATCCGACCTACAATGAGCAGTTCTTC.

A few counts support this clonotype. The chain links TRBV6-2 or TRBV6-3 to TRBJ1-5; TRBD1 aligns across 12 bases. This CDR3 has 16 amino acids. Germline CDR1 and CDR2: MNHEY and SVGEGT. V shed 6 bases, J shed 5 bases, and the junction held 8 bases outside the gene matches. For the CDR3, the DNA is TGTGCCAGCAGGGATCCGGGACAGGGGGCCTATCAGCCCCAGCATTTT. It translates to CASRDPGQGAYQPQHF.

The rearrangement uses TRBV7-2 and TRBJ1-2; 8 bases are a match to TRBD1. Germline CDR1 is SGHTA and CDR2 is FQGNSA. The V gene end was trimmed by 1 base and the J gene end by 7 bases; junction bases not matched to a gene: 5. This CDR3 is built from 14 residues. As DNA, the CDR3 is TGTGCCAGCAGCTTAGGTGGACAGGGAACTGGCTACACCTTC. This sequence encodes CASSLGGQGTGYTF.

This rearrangement joins TRBV7-9 to TRBJ1-4; 9 nucleotides line up with TRBD1. This CDR3 has 15 residues. Per germline, CDR1 SEHNR and CDR2 FQNEAQ (reference sequence). V dropped 5 bases and J dropped 5; count of bases not matched to a gene: 6. DNA of the CDR3: TGTGCCAGCAGCCCGGGACAGGGAGTAAATGAAAAACTGTTTTTT. The encoded protein is CASSPGQGVNEKLFF.

The rearrangement links TRBV2 to TRBJ1-1; tentatively, D is TRBD1 (5 bases). There are 14 residues in the CDR3. V dropped 2 bases and J dropped 1 base, with 8 bases sitting between them. Per germline, CDR1 SNHLY and CDR2 FYNNEI. CDR3 residues: CASSEQGRNTEAFF. The CDR3 DNA reads TGTGCCAGCAGTGAACAGGGCCGGAACACTGAAGCTTTCTTT.

This chain joins TRBV6-1 and TRBJ1-2, with a tentative D call TRBD1 (5 bases). Germline CDR1 reads MNHNS; CDR2 reads SASEGT. The length of the CDR3 is 14 residues. The V end was cut by 6 bases, the J end by 2 bases, with 13 bases between. CDR3 protein: CASSIQETNYGYTF. The CDR3 DNA reads as TGTGCCAGCAGCATACAGGAGACCAACTATGGCTACACCTTC.

J is TRBJ1-2 and V is TRBV19; TRBD1 is a possible D gene (6 bases). Between the trimmed V and J ends, which lost 5 bases and 4 bases, there was a span of 14 bases. The V gene's germline CDR1 is LNHDA and CDR2 SQIVND (reference sequence). The CDR3 loop spans 14 amino acids. CDR3 residues: CASSVGAEVYGYTF. The CDR3 coding sequence is TGTGCCAGTAGTGTGGGGGCGGAGGTCTATGGCTACACCTTC. The complete variable domain, with remaining parts taken from reference TRBV19 and TRBJ1-2, reads DGGITQSPKYLFRKEGQNVTLSCEQNLNHDAMYWYRQDPGQGLRLIYYSQIVNDFQKGDIAEGYSVSREKKESFPLTVTSAQKNPTAFYLCASSVGAEVYGYTFGSGTRLTVV.

The chain carries TRBV29-1 and TRBJ1-1; D ambiguous. Germline V CDR1 and CDR2: SQVTM, ANQGSEA. This CDR3 is built from 12 residues. Trimming removed 6 bases from V and 2 bases from J, with 10 bases in between. The CDR3 sequence: CSVRTDNTEAFF. CDR3 nucleotides: TGCAGCGTAAGGACGGACAACACTGAAGCTTTCTTT.

This chain joins TRBV18 and TRBJ2-5; the D call may be TRBD1 or TRBD2 (6 bases each). The CDR3 has 14 residues. Trimming shortened V by 7 bases and J by 2 bases, and 14 bases separated the two germline ends. Germline V CDR1 and CDR2: KGHSH, LQKENI. CDR3 in DNA: TGTGCCAGCTTGGGGAGGACAGCGCAAGAGACCCAGTACTTC. Its translation is CASLGRTAQETQYF.

The chain couples TRBV20-1 to TRBJ2-7; D perhaps matches TRBD2 (6 bases). This CDR3 contains 14 residues. V was pared by 5 bases and J by 2 bases, with 16 bases between. Germline loops: CDR1 DFQATT, CDR2 SNEGSKA (reference sequence). The CDR3 region has the DNA TGCAGTGCTTGGAGGGAATCGGAGACCTACGAGCAGTACTTC. Residues: CSAWRESETYEQYF.

The chain combines TRBV6-2 or TRBV6-3 with TRBJ2-1, with 7 bases identical to TRBD2. Germline lookup yields CDR1 MNHEY and CDR2 SVGEGT. This CDR3 comprises 14 residues. Unmatched junction bases numbered 5, after V lost 5 bases and J lost 4 bases. CDR3 nucleotide sequence: TGTGCCAGCAGTCCCCGGCGGGAGTACAATGAGCAGTTCTTC. It specifies CASSPRREYNEQFF.